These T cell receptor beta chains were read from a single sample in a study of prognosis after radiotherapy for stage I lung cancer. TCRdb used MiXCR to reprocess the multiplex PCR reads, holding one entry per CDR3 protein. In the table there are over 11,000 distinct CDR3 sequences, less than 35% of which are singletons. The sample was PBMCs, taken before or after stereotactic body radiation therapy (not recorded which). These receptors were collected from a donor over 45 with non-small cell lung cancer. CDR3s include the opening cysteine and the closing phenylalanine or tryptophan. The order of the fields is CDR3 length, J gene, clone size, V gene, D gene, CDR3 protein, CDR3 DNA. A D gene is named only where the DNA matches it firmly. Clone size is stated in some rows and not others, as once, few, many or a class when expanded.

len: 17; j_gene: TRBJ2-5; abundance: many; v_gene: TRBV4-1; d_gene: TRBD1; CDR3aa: CASSQAGQGLGEETQYF; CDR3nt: TGCGCCAGCAGCCAAGCCGGACAGGGATTGGGCGAAGAGACCCAGTACTTC
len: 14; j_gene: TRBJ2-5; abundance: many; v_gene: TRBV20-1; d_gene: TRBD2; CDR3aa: CSALTSGGAGTQYF; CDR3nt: TGCAGTGCTCTGACTAGCGGGGGGGCAGGGACCCAGTACTTC
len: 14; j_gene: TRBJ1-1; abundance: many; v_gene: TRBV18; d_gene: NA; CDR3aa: CASSPPNVDTEAFF; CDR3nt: TGTGCCAGCTCACCCCCGAATGTGGACACTGAAGCTTTCTTT
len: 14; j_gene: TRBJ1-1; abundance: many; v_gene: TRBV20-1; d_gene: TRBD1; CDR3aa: CSARPGQGVRSAFF; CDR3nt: TGCAGTGCGAGACCGGGACAGGGGGTTCGGTCGGCTTTCTTT
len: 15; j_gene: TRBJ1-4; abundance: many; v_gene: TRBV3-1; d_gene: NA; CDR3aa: CASSLAGGGNEKLFF; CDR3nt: TGTGCCAGCAGCCTCGCCGGGGGTGGGAATGAAAAACTGTTTTTT
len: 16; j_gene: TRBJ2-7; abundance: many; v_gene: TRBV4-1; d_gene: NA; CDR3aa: CASSLFQRDKSYEQYF; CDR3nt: TGCGCCAGCAGCCTCTTCCAGCGGGACAAGTCCTACGAGCAGTACTTC
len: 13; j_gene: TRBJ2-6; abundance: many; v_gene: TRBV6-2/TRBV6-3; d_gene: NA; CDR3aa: CACRFSGANVLTF; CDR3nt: TGTGCTTGTAGGTTCTCTGGGGCCAACGTCCTGACTTTC
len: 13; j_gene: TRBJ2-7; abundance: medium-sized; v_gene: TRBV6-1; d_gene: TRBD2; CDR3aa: CASSVASGNEQYF; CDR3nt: TGTGCCAGCTCTGTGGCTAGCGGGAACGAGCAGTACTTC
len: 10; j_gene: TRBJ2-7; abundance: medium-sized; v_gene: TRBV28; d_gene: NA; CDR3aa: CATGLGEQYF; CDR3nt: TGTGCCACCGGACTTGGCGAGCAGTACTTC
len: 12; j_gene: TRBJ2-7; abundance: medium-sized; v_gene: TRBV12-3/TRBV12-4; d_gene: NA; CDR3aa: CASSLQWYEQYF; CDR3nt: TGTGCCAGCAGTCTCCAGTGGTACGAGCAGTACTTC
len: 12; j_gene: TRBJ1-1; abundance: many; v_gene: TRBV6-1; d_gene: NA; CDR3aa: CASSQGDGEAFF; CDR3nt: TGTGCCAGCAGTCAAGGGGACGGCGAAGCTTTCTTT
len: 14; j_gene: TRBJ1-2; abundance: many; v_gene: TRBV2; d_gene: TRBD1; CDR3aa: CASSQTGTNYGYTF; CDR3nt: TGTGCCAGCAGTCAGACAGGGACGAACTATGGCTACACCTTC
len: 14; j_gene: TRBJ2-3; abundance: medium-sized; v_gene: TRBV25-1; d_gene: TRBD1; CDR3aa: CASSADRVTDTQYF; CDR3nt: TGTGCCAGCAGTGCGGACAGGGTCACAGATACGCAGTATTTT
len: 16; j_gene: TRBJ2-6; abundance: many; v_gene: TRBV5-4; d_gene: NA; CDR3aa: CASSPQGGAGANVLTF; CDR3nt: TGTGCCAGCAGCCCCCAAGGGGGTGCTGGGGCCAACGTCCTGACTTTC
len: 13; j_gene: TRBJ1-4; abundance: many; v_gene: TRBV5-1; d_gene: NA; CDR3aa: CASSTGANEKLFF; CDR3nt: TGCGCCAGCAGCACAGGAGCTAATGAAAAACTGTTTTTT
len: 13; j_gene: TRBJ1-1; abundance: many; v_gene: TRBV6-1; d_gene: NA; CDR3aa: CASRNPAGSEAFF; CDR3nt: TGTGCCAGCAGAAACCCCGCCGGTTCTGAAGCTTTCTTT
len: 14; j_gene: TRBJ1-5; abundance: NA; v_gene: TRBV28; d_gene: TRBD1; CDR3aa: CASSTGTGHQPQHF; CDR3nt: TGTGCCAGCAGTACAGGGACAGGGCATCAGCCCCAGCATTTT
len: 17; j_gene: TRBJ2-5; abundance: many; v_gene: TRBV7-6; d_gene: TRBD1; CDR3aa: CASSDRDRGRGGETQYF; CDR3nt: TGTGCCAGCAGCGACCGGGACAGGGGGCGCGGTGGGGAGACCCAGTACTTC
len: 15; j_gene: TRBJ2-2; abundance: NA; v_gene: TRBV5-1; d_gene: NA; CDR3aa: CASSPGRMNTGELFF; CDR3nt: TGCGCTAGCAGCCCGGGGAGAATGAACACCGGGGAGCTGTTTTTT
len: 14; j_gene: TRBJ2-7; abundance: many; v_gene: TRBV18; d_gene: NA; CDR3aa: CASSRAGTRYEQYF; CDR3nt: TGTGCCAGCTCACGGGCAGGGACGAGATACGAGCAGTACTTC
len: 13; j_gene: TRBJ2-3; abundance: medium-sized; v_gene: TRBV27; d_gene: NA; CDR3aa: CASRWESTDTQYF; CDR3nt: TGTGCCAGTAGATGGGAGAGCACAGATACGCAGTATTTT
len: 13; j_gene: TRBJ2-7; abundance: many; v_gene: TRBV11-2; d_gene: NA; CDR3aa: CASSLAVPYEQYF; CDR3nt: TGTGCCAGCAGCTTAGCCGTGCCGTACGAGCAGTACTTC
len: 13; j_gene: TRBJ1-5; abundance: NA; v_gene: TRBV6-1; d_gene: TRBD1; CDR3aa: CASKAGGSQPQHF; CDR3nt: TGTGCCAGCAAGGCAGGGGGCAGTCAGCCCCAGCATTTT
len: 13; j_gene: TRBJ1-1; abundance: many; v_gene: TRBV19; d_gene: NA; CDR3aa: CASSMTPNTEAFF; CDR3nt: TGTGCCAGTAGTATGACACCGAACACTGAAGCTTTCTTT
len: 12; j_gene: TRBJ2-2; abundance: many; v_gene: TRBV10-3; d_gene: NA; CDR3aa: CAISDRPGELFF; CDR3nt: TGTGCCATCAGTGACAGGCCCGGGGAGCTGTTTTTT
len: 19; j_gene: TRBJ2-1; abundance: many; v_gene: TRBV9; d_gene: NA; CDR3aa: CASSVGPRGRAPEPPEQFF; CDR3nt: TGTGCCAGCAGCGTAGGCCCCAGGGGCCGGGCCCCCGAGCCGCCTGAGCAGTTCTTC
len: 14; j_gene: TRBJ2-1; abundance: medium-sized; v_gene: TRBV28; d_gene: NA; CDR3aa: CASSSPGPGNEQFF; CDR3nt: TGTGCCAGCAGTTCCCCGGGCCCCGGGAATGAGCAGTTCTTC
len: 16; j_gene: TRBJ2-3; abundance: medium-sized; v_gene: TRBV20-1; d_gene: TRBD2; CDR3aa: CSAREAGGGARDTQYF; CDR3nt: TGCAGTGCTAGAGAGGCCGGCGGGGGGGCCAGGGATACGCAGTATTTT
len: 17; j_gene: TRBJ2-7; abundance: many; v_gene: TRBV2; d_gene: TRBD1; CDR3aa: CASSEALRKTGDYEQYF; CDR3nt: TGTGCCAGCAGTGAAGCGCTCCGCAAGACAGGGGACTACGAGCAGTACTTC
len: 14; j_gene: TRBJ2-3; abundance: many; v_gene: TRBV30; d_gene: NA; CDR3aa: CAWSGEFRTDTQYF; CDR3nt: TGTGCCTGGAGTGGAGAATTTCGCACAGATACGCAGTATTTT
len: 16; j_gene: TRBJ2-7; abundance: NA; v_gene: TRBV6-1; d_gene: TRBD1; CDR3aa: CTSSHTTGQGPYEQYF; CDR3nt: TGCACCAGCAGTCACACCACGGGACAGGGGCCCTACGAGCAGTACTTC
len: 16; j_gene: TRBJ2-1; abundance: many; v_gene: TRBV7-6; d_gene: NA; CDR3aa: CASSLVSGAGDNEQFF; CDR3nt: TGTGCCAGCAGCTTAGTGTCGGGAGCCGGGGACAATGAGCAGTTCTTC